These 15 T cell receptor beta chains came from one sample sequenced in a study of T cell changes during pregnancy in multiple sclerosis. The repertoire was sequenced with immunoSEQ multiplex PCR; TCRdb's copy has only in-frame clones and lacks some. Counted here are roughly 38,000 clones, around 93% occurring once; the ten biggest clones make up 6.5% to 9.5%. The sample consisted of CD8+ T cells from peripheral blood mononuclear cells, taken in the third trimester of pregnancy. All receptors come from a female donor with multiple sclerosis, enrolled in a pregnancy study.

This chain uses TRBV28 with TRBJ2-7; 7 positions agree with TRBD1. V lost 6 bases and J lost 0; bases outside the gene matches: 8. The CDR3 has 15 residues. The germline V gene encodes CDR1 MDHEN and CDR2 SYDVKM. CDR3 sequence (DNA): TGTGCCAGCAGCCCACGGACAGGATACTCCTACGAGCAGTACTTC. As protein: CASSPRTGYSYEQYF.

This clone was picked up one time. The chain carries TRBV5-4 and TRBJ2-7, with a tentative D call TRBD2 (5 bases). V was trimmed by 0 bases and J by 5 bases, leaving 9 bases between them. The germline CDR1 and CDR2 sequences are SGHNT and YYREEE (reference sequence). The CDR3 sequence is 13 residues long. The CDR3 spells CASSLGFGDEQYF. The CDR3 coding sequence is TGTGCCAGCAGCTTGGGGTTCGGGGACGAGCAGTACTTC.

The V call is TRBV28, the J call TRBJ2-7, with 11 bases aligning to TRBD2. CDR1 is MDHEN and CDR2 is SYDVKM in the germline V gene. This CDR3 contains 14 residues. The V gene end was trimmed by 5 bases and the J gene end by 3 bases; junction bases not matched to a gene: 3. The CDR3 nucleotides are TGTGCCAGCAGTGGGGGGACTAGCGGCTACGAGCAGTACTTC. Encoded protein: CASSGGTSGYEQYF.

V gene TRBV4-3 combines with J gene TRBJ1-2; no clear D gene. This CDR3 comprises 15 residues. Looked up from germline, CDR1 is LGHNA and CDR2 is YSLEER. V shed 0 bases and J shed 6 bases, with 14 bases lying between them. CDR3 DNA sequence: TGCGCCAGCAGCCAAGAAATTGACTCAAACGATGGCTACACCTTC. As protein: CASSQEIDSNDGYTF.

The chain carries TRBV10-3 and TRBJ1-1, with D tentatively TRBD1 (5 bases). Deletions cut 1 base from V and 3 bases from J, with 21 bases between. There are 18 residues in the CDR3. Germline values: CDR1 ENHRY, CDR2 SYGVKD. As DNA, the CDR3 is TGTGCCATCAGTGAGTTGCGGGGGTCCACCCGGCTGGACACTGAAGCTTTCTTT. Its translation is CAISELRGSTRLDTEAFF.

The chain couples TRBV7-9 to TRBJ2-7; 7 bases agree with TRBD1. CDR1 and CDR2 from the germline V gene are SEHNR and FQNEAQ (reference sequence). The CDR3 runs to 16 residues. After removal of 5 bases from V and 3 bases from J, the junction contained 13 bases not matched to a gene. The CDR3 DNA sequence: TGTGCCAGCAGCCCAAGACAGGGTAAGAGTTTCTACGAGCAGTACTTC. Translation gives CASSPRQGKSFYEQYF.

The CDR3 nucleotides are TGTGCCAGCAGCCAAGAACTCGCGGTTATCTCCTACGAGCAGTACTTC. It codes for CASSQELAVISYEQYF. V usage is TRBV4-2 and J usage is TRBJ2-7; D unresolved. Trimming took off 0 bases at V and 0 bases at J, with 12 bases between the two ends. CDR3 length: 16 amino acids. Germline values: CDR1 LGHNA, CDR2 YNFKEQ.

The chain links TRBV4-1 to TRBJ2-1; 8 bases match TRBD1. Trimming at V came to 3 bases and at J to 4 bases, leaving 5 bases not matched to a gene. The CDR3 has 15 residues. CDR1 and CDR2 (germline): MGHRA, YSYEKL. As DNA, the CDR3 is TGCGCCAGCAGCCACCGACAGGGGCCTTACAATGAGCAGTTCTTC. This translates into CASSHRQGPYNEQFF.

V gene TRBV7-9 combines with J gene TRBJ2-3; perhaps TRBD1 as D (5 bases). This CDR3 is built from 15 residues. CDR1 is SEHNR, CDR2 FQNEAQ, per germline (reference sequence). V was cut by 5 bases and J by 1 base, with 13 bases left in between. CDR3 amino acids: CASSPRQPRTDTQYF. CDR3 bases: TGTGCCAGCAGCCCAAGACAGCCCCGCACAGATACGCAGTATTTT. Full variable domain (remainder filled in from reference TRBV7-9 and TRBJ2-3): DTGVSQNPRHKITKRGQNVTFRCDPISEHNRLYWYRQTLGQGPEFLTYFQNEAQLEKSRLLSDRFSAERPKGSFSTLEIQRTEQGDSAMYLCASSPRQPRTDTQYFGPGTRLTVL.

The table lists this clone with a count of one. V is TRBV6-5 and J is TRBJ1-1; D gene unclear. CDR1 MNHEY and CDR2 SVGAGI come from the germline V gene. There are 15 residues in the CDR3. Trimming shortened V by 6 bases and J by 1 base, and 15 bases separated the two germline ends. The CDR3 nucleotides read TGTGCCAGCAGGCCCGGGTGGGCGGGGAACACTGAAGCTTTCTTT. This sequence encodes CASRPGWAGNTEAFF.

The chain carries TRBV6-1 and TRBJ1-2; 7 bases fit TRBD1. The J segment lost 6 bases and the V segment lost 8 bases, leaving 6 bases of the junction unmatched. Germline CDR1 reads MNHNS; CDR2 reads SASEGT. The CDR3 is 12 residues long. This chain's CDR3 is CASPDRTNGYTF. The CDR3 DNA sequence: TGTGCCAGCCCGGACAGGACAAATGGCTACACCTTC.

The chain's CDR3 is CSVEGRDNNEQFF. DNA of the CDR3: TGCAGCGTTGAAGGGCGGGATAACAATGAGCAGTTCTTC. The chain has TRBV29-1 and TRBJ2-1; TRBD2 is a possible D gene (6 bases). Germline CDR1 reads SQVTM; CDR2 reads ANQGSEA. The CDR3 totals 13 residues. V lost 1 base and J lost 5, with 9 bases in between.

The chain uses TRBV19 and TRBJ1-5; the D is unclear. Germline-derived CDR1 and CDR2 are LNHDA and SQIVND (reference sequence). The CDR3 spans 15 residues. V was trimmed by 4 bases and J by 7 bases, leaving 17 bases between them. In DNA form, the CDR3 reads TGTGCCAGTAGTACTCCTGGCCTACCAGGCCAGCCCCAGCATTTT. It encodes CASSTPGLPGQPQHF. The full variable domain, with the rest looked up from reference TRBV19 and TRBJ1-5, is DGGITQSPKYLFRKEGQNVTLSCEQNLNHDAMYWYRQDPGQGLRLIYYSQIVNDFQKGDIAEGYSVSREKKESFPLTVTSAQKNPTAFYLCASSTPGLPGQPQHFGDGTRLSIL.

V gene TRBV7-2 combines with J gene TRBJ2-1; maybe TRBD1 (5 bases). This CDR3 is 15 amino acids long. Germline assignment: CDR1 SGHTA and CDR2 FQGNSA. V shed 0 bases and J shed 6 bases, with 12 bases lying between them. The CDR3 DNA follows: TGTGCCAGCAGCTTAGCAGGGGCCGGATCCAATGAGCAGTTCTTC. Amino acid sequence: CASSLAGAGSNEQFF.

The gene calls are TRBV7-6 and TRBJ1-4, with D maybe TRBD1 (5 bases). This CDR3 is built from 14 residues. Looked up from germline, CDR1 is SGHVS and CDR2 is FNYEAQ. The V and J ends lost 1 base and 3 bases respectively, with 6 bases between them. The CDR3 DNA reads TGTGCCAGCAGCTTAGGACAGTCTAATGAAAAACTGTTTTTT. This translates into CASSLGQSNEKLFF.